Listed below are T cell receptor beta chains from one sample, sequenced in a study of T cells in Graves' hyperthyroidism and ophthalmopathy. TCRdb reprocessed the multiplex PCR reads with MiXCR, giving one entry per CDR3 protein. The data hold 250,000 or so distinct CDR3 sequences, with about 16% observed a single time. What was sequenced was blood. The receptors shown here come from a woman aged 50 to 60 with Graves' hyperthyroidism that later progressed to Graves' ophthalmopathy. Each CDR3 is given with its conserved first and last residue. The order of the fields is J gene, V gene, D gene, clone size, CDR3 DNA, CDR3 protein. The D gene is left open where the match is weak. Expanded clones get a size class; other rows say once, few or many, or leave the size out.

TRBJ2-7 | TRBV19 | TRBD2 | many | TGTGCCAGTAGTACCTGGACTAGCGGGCCGACGGACGAGCAGTACTTC | CASSTWTSGPTDEQYF
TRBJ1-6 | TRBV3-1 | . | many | TGTGCCAGCAGCCAAGATCTTAATTCACCCCTCCACTTT | CASSQDLNSPLHF
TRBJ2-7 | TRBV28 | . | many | TGTGCCAGCAGTTTACAGGGTCAATTACCCTACGAGCAGTACTTC | CASSLQGQLPYEQYF
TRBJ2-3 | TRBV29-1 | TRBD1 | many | TGCAGCGTTGGACAGGGGGCGAGGGGAGATACGCAGTATTTT | CSVGQGARGDTQYF
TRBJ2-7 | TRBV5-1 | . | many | TGCGCCAGCAGCTTTTACGGGAACTCCTACGAGCAGTACTTC | CASSFYGNSYEQYF
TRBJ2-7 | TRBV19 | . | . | TGTGCCAGTAGTATAGCGGGCAGGGCGATCGAGCAGTACTTC | CASSIAGRAIEQYF
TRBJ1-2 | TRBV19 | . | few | TGTGCCAGTAGTATAGGGGAAGGCTATGGCTACACCTTC | CASSIGEGYGYTF
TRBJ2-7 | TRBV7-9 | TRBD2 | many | TGTGCCAGCAGCTTAAGGACTAGCGGGAGGACCAACGAGCAGTACTTC | CASSLRTSGRTNEQYF
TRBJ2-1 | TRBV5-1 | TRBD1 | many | TGCGCCAGCAGTCTTGACGCTACCGGGACAGCCACCTCCTACAATGAGCAGTTCTTC | CASSLDATGTATSYNEQFF
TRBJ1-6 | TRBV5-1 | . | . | TGCGCCAGCAGCCTTAGGACGGCCGATAATTCACCCCTCCACTTT | CASSLRTADNSPLHF
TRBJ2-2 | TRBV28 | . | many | TGTGCCAGCAGTCCCCTGGGCTATCCGAACACCGGGGAGCTGTTTTTT | CASSPLGYPNTGELFF